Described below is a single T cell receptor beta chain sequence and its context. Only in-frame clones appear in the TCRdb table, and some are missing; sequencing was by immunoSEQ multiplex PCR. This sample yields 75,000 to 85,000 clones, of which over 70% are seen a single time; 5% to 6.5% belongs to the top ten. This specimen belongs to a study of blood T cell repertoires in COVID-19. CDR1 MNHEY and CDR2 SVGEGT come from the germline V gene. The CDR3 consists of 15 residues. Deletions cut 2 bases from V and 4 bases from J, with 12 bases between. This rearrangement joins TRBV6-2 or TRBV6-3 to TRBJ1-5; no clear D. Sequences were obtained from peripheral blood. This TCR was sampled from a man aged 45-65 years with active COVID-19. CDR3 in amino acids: CASSYPGNLNQPQHF. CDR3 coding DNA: TGTGCCAGCAGTTACCCGGGGAATCTGAATCAGCCCCAGCATTTT.